The 23 T cell receptor beta chains below come from one sample, sequenced in a study of cytomegalovirus exposure and HLA in healthy donors. The study ran its PCR with 60 Vbeta and 13 Jbeta primers. Sequenced by immunoSEQ multiplex PCR; TCRdb stores in-frame clones only, minus some. The sample lists more than 100,000 clones; around four fifths were seen once. The sequencing sample was made of PBMCs. The receptors derive from a man aged 40-50 years in good health and CMV-seronegative.

This clone was observed a single time. This sequence joins TRBV2 and TRBJ2-7, with 10 bases matching TRBD1. Germline V gene data show CDR1 as SNHLY and CDR2 as FYNNEI. V shed 7 bases, J shed 5 bases, and the junction held 8 bases outside the gene matches. This CDR3 is 14 amino acids long. The CDR3 nucleotides are TGTGCCAGCATCCGGGACAGGGGAACGAACGAGCAGTACTTC. Translation: CASIRDRGTNEQYF.

V usage is TRBV9 and J usage is TRBJ2-5; 7 positions agree with TRBD1. The CDR3 is 13 amino acids. J gave up 3 bases and V 3 bases, and 2 bases lay outside the gene matches. Germline V gives CDR1 SGDLS, CDR2 YYNGEE. The CDR3 DNA reads TGTGCCAGCAGCGACGGGACAGAAGAGACCCAGTACTTC. It translates to CASSDGTEETQYF.

This chain connects TRBV2 to TRBJ1-5; D is perhaps TRBD1 (5 bases). In germline, CDR1 is SNHLY, CDR2 FYNNEI. V dropped 10 bases and J dropped 2 bases, with 15 bases sitting between them. CDR3 length: 14 amino acids. DNA of the CDR3: TGTGCCACAACGGGGGGGTGGGGCAATCAGCCCCAGCATTTT. Residues: CATTGGWGNQPQHF.

The V call is TRBV11-1, the J call TRBJ2-5; D not certain. Per germline, CDR1 SGHAT and CDR2 FQDESV (reference sequence). This CDR3 is built from 13 residues. Trimming cost V 2 bases and J 5 bases, with 9 bases left between them. CDR3 residues: CASSLWAIETQYF. For the CDR3, the DNA is TGTGCCAGCAGCTTATGGGCGATTGAGACCCAGTACTTC.

The rearrangement links TRBV5-1 to TRBJ2-5; the match to TRBD2 covers 15 bases. J lost 5 bases, V lost 4 bases, and 6 bases had no gene match. The length of the CDR3 is 16 residues. Germline V gene lookup returns CDR1 SGHRS and CDR2 YFSETQ. This CDR3 reads CASSGGLAGGMETQYF. In DNA form, the CDR3 reads TGCGCCAGCAGCGGTGGACTAGCGGGGGGGATGGAGACCCAGTACTTC.

The rearrangement uses TRBV5-1 and TRBJ1-2; 8 bases agree with TRBD1. CDR3 length equals 14 residues. Unmatched junction bases numbered 5, after V lost 4 bases and J lost 3 bases. Germline CDR1 and CDR2: SGHRS and YFSETQ. CDR3 sequence reads: CASSLGQGDYGYTF. The DNA for the CDR3 is TGCGCCAGCAGCCTCGGACAGGGAGACTATGGCTACACCTTC.

This chain links TRBV7-8 with TRBJ2-3; D ambiguous. Trimming took 4 bases from V and 0 from J, leaving 5 bases between them. CDR3 length: 13 residues. The germline gives CDR1 SGHVS, CDR2 FQNEAQ. CDR3 sequence reads: CASSYGSTDTQYF. The CDR3 DNA reads as TGTGCCAGCAGCTATGGCAGCACAGATACGCAGTATTTT.

In its sample, this clone was seen a few times. The chain uses TRBV7-8 and TRBJ2-1; the D gene is possibly TRBD2 (6 bases). V lost 1 base, J lost 13 bases, and 14 bases lay in between. CDR3 length: 13 amino acids. The germline gives CDR1 SGHVS, CDR2 FQNEAQ. The CDR3 DNA reads TGTGCCAGCAGCTTAGGGACCGGGGGTTTCCAGTTCTTC. It translates to CASSLGTGGFQFF.

Here the CDR3 DNA reads TGTGCCAGCAGCTCCGGACCGGGGACAGGAGGTGAAAAACTGTTTTTT. Translating gives CASSSGPGTGGEKLFF. The V call is TRBV11-2, the J call TRBJ1-4, with 8 nucleotides matching TRBD1. Germline CDR1 and CDR2: SGHAT and FQNNGV. The CDR3 sequence is 16 residues long. Germline trimming cut 4 bases from V and 7 bases from J; bases unmatched to any gene: 11.

The CDR3 bases are TGTGCCAGCAGCTTAGGGTTACTAGCCAAAAACATTCAGTACTTC. It translates to CASSLGLLAKNIQYF. This chain joins TRBV11-1 and TRBJ2-4; no reliable D call. The CDR3 is 15 residues long. The germline gives CDR1 SGHAT, CDR2 FQDESV (reference sequence). Trimming took 1 base from V and 0 from J, leaving 7 bases between them.

The J gene is TRBJ2-7, the V gene TRBV7-3; 10 bases align to TRBD1. The germline gives CDR1 SGHTA, CDR2 FQGTGA. The junction had 5 bases not matched to a gene; V was cut back by 4 bases and J by 5 bases. The CDR3 covers 14 residues. The CDR3 here is CASSSGQGVHEQYF. CDR3 DNA sequence: TGTGCCAGCAGCTCCGGACAGGGGGTACACGAGCAGTACTTC.

This rearrangement joins TRBV18 to TRBJ2-7; tentative D call: TRBD1 (6 bases). Trimming removed 3 bases from V and 0 bases from J, with 12 bases in between. The CDR3 loop spans 15 amino acids. From germline, CDR1 is KGHSH and CDR2 LQKENI. CDR3 in DNA: TGTGCCAGCTCACCGCAGGGGACAAGCTCCTACGAGCAGTACTTC. This translates into CASSPQGTSSYEQYF.

The V call is TRBV7-2, the J call TRBJ2-5, with 12 bases lining up with TRBD1. CDR3 length: 15 amino acids. V shed 4 bases, J shed 4 bases, and the junction held 4 bases outside the gene matches. The V gene's germline CDR1 is SGHTA and CDR2 FQGNSA. In nucleotides, the CDR3 is TGTGCCAGCAGCTCAGGGACAGGGGGCGGAGAGACCCAGTACTTC. This gives the protein CASSSGTGGGETQYF.

This CDR3 reads CASNARAIFYEQYF. Written as DNA, the CDR3 is TGTGCCAGCAACGCGAGGGCCATTTTTTACGAGCAGTACTTC. The chain recombines TRBV21-1 with TRBJ2-7; TRBD2 is taken as the D call from the table, unchecked against the DNA. TRBV21-1 is classified as a pseudogene. The length of the CDR3 is 14 residues.

V usage is TRBV4-1 and J usage is TRBJ2-7, with 7 bases fitting TRBD1. The ends lost 6 bases at V and 2 bases at J; junction bases unmatched: 13. CDR1 is MGHRA, CDR2 YSYEKL, per germline. The CDR3 spans 16 residues. CDR3 sequence (DNA): TGCGCCAGCAGTCCCTCGCCGGGACAGCTTACCTACGAGCAGTACTTC. Its protein product is CASSPSPGQLTYEQYF.

This chain connects TRBV7-2 to TRBJ1-2; D unresolved. Trimming stripped 1 base from V and 3 bases from J, with 15 bases between. Germline CDR1 reads SGHTA; CDR2 reads FQGNSA. The CDR3 sequence is 16 residues long. CDR3 loop: CASSLEGRSLYYGYTF. DNA of the CDR3: TGTGCCAGCAGCTTAGAAGGCAGGTCGTTGTACTATGGCTACACCTTC.

The chain employs TRBV7-2 and TRBJ2-3; a weak D match, TRBD2 (6 bases). V dropped 1 base and J dropped 2 bases, with 13 bases sitting between them. Per germline, CDR1 SGHTA and CDR2 FQGNSA. The CDR3 loop spans 16 amino acids. This CDR3 reads CASSLGGDQYTDTQYF. CDR3 nucleotides: TGTGCCAGCAGCTTAGGGGGGGACCAGTACACAGATACGCAGTATTTT.

This rearrangement joins TRBV6-5 to TRBJ2-5, with a weak D call TRBD2 (5 bases). This CDR3 is 15 amino acids long. Germline loops: CDR1 MNHEY, CDR2 SVGAGI. Trimming removed 7 bases from V and 7 bases from J, with 22 bases in between. The CDR3 DNA is TGTGCCAGCACCTCCCTGCACGGGTCCGCGGGGACCCAGTACTTC. This translates into CASTSLHGSAGTQYF.

The chain joins TRBV5-6 to TRBJ1-1; 8 bases are shared with TRBD1. CDR3 length: 15 amino acids. Germline CDR1 and CDR2: SGHDT and YYEEEE. V was pared by 3 bases and J by 4 bases, with 8 bases of the junction left unmatched. CDR3 nucleotide sequence: TGTGCCAGCAGCTGGGGGCAGGGGGCTGGCACTGAAGCTTTCTTT. As protein: CASSWGQGAGTEAFF.

This rearrangement joins TRBV2 to TRBJ1-3, with D possibly TRBD1 on 6 matching bases. Germline values: CDR1 SNHLY, CDR2 FYNNEI. Trimming left V 7 bases short and J 5 bases short, with 12 bases between. The CDR3 length is 13 residues. CDR3 bases: TGTGCCAGCACCCGGGACATAAGAAACACCATATATTTT. It translates to CASTRDIRNTIYF. Combining the CDR3 with reference TRBV2 and TRBJ1-3 gives the whole variable domain EPEVTQTPSHQVTQMGQEVILRCVPISNHLYFYWYRQILGQKVEFLVSFYNNEISEKSEIFDDQFSVERPDGSNFTLKIRSTKLEDSAMYFCASTRDIRNTIYFGEGSWLTVV.

This sequence joins TRBV4-3 and TRBJ2-1; perhaps TRBD2 as D (7 bases). This CDR3 has 16 amino acids. The V and J ends lost 5 bases and 2 bases respectively, with 16 bases between them. Germline V gene data show CDR1 as LGHNA and CDR2 as YSLEER. The CDR3 region has the DNA TGCGCCAGCAGCTCAGGGGAGGGGGAACCCTACAATGAGCAGTTCTTC. Translating gives CASSSGEGEPYNEQFF.

V gene TRBV7-2 combines with J gene TRBJ2-7, with TRBD2 as a possible D gene (6 bases). The germline CDR1 and CDR2 sequences are SGHTA and FQGNSA. The CDR3 extends over 14 amino acids. Trimming removed 1 base at V and 3 bases at J, with 10 bases between. The CDR3: CASSLGQGGYEQYF. The CDR3 DNA reads as TGTGCCAGCAGCTTAGGGCAGGGAGGCTACGAGCAGTACTTC.

V gene TRBV7-8 combines with J gene TRBJ1-4, with 8 bases identical to TRBD1. The CDR3 length is 15 residues. In germline, CDR1 is SGHVS, CDR2 FQNEAQ. Germline trimming cut 5 bases from V and 5 bases from J; bases unmatched to any gene: 7. The CDR3, as DNA: TGTGCCAGCAGCCCAAGGACAGGGAGAAATGAAAAACTGTTTTTT. Amino acid sequence: CASSPRTGRNEKLFF.